The 29 T cell receptor beta chains below were found in one sample sequenced in a study of CD8 T cells in Susac syndrome. Reverse transcription of about 0.5 to 1 ug RNA used random hexamers. TCRdb re-called the immunoSEQ multiplex PCR reads with MiXCR, one entry per CDR3 protein. This sample yields 250,000 to 300,000 distinct CDR3 sequences, of which 70% to 90% are seen a single time; approximately 0.12% belongs to the top ten. The source material was CD8+ T cells from PBMCs. These receptors all come from a human donor with multiple sclerosis.

J is TRBJ2-1 and V is TRBV14; no definite D call. The CDR3 loop spans 12 amino acids. V dropped 3 bases and J dropped 7 bases, with 7 bases sitting between them. Germline CDR1 is SGHDN and CDR2 is FVKESK. The CDR3 loop is CASSHISNEQFF. Here the CDR3 DNA reads TGTGCCAGCAGCCATATTAGTAATGAGCAGTTCTTC.

The CDR3 sequence is CASGLADRIPYEQYF. The CDR3 DNA sequence: TGTGCCAGCGGCCTTGCAGACAGAATCCCCTACGAGCAGTACTTC. This rearrangement joins TRBV7-6 to TRBJ2-7; possible D gene TRBD1, 5 bases. Germline-derived CDR1 and CDR2 are SGHVS and FNYEAQ. Trimming took off 8 bases at V and 2 bases at J, with 19 bases between the two ends. This CDR3 spans 15 amino acids.

This sequence joins TRBV20-1 and TRBJ2-3; D is possibly TRBD1 (6 bases). The CDR3 is 17 residues long. Trimming removed 5 bases from V and 6 bases from J, with 27 bases in between. Germline CDR1 DFQATT, CDR2 SNEGSKA (reference sequence). CDR3 protein: CSALDQGSTLLEDTQYF. CDR3 bases: TGCAGTGCTTTGGACCAGGGGTCAACCCTTCTCGAGGATACGCAGTATTTT.

The J gene is TRBJ2-5, the V gene TRBV27; D not certain. V was pared by 4 bases and J by 3 bases, with 9 bases between. The V gene's germline CDR1 is MNHEY and CDR2 SMNVEV (reference sequence). The CDR3 consists of 13 residues. The CDR3 spells CASSYKGKETQYF. The CDR3 DNA sequence: TGTGCCAGCAGTTACAAGGGTAAAGAGACCCAGTACTTC.

The chain combines TRBV4-1 with TRBJ2-7; TRBD2 matches 7 bases. This CDR3 comprises 14 residues. Germline loops: CDR1 MGHRA, CDR2 YSYEKL. Losses at the gene ends were 3 bases for V and 6 bases for J; bases not matched to a gene: 8. CDR3 nucleotide sequence: TGCGCCAGCAGCCATCCTTCGACTAGCCGCGAGCAGTACTTC. This translates into CASSHPSTSREQYF.

CDR3 bases: TGTGCCAGCAGTAGGGGGCTGCAAGAGACCCAGTACTTC. This codes for CASSRGLQETQYF. V usage is TRBV28 and J usage is TRBJ2-5; TRBD1 agrees at 7 bases. This CDR3 has 13 residues. In germline, CDR1 is MDHEN, CDR2 SYDVKM. J lost 2 bases, V lost 5 bases, and 2 bases had no gene match.

The chain links TRBV6-1 to TRBJ2-5; no definite D call. CDR3 size: 15 residues. Germline CDR1 MNHNS, CDR2 SASEGT. V lost 1 base and J lost 7, with 16 bases in between. CDR3 coding DNA: TGTGCCAGCAGTGAAGGCCGGATCCGCTTGGGGACCCAGTACTTC. Amino acids: CASSEGRIRLGTQYF.

The chain uses TRBV27 and TRBJ2-1; 9 positions match TRBD2. Per the germline V gene, CDR1 is MNHEY and CDR2 is SMNVEV (reference sequence). Losses at the gene ends were 9 bases for V and 4 bases for J; bases not matched to a gene: 7. CDR3 length: 14 amino acids. The CDR3 region is CASRGLATYNEQFF. The CDR3 DNA is TGTGCCAGTCGGGGACTAGCTACGTACAATGAGCAGTTCTTC.

The chain combines TRBV6-1 with TRBJ1-2; 10 positions match TRBD1. J lost 2 bases, V lost 6 bases, and 12 bases had no gene match. The CDR3 covers 17 residues. CDR1 is MNHNS, CDR2 SASEGT, per germline. CDR3 nucleotides: TGTGCCAGCAGCCGAGGGAGACAGGGGGCGGGCAACTATGGCTACACCTTC. Encoded protein: CASSRGRQGAGNYGYTF.

This clonotype was picked up a small number of times. The chain joins TRBV6-1 to TRBJ2-2; 10 bases are shared with TRBD2. CDR1 is MNHNS, CDR2 SASEGT, per germline. V shed 8 bases and J 5 bases; nucleotides not matched to a gene: 11. The CDR3 spans 16 residues. CDR3 nucleotide sequence: TGTGCCAGCCGGGTGGAAGCGGGAGGGGGAACCGGGGAGCTGTTTTTT. Its translation is CASRVEAGGGTGELFF.

V usage is TRBV12-3 or TRBV12-4 and J usage is TRBJ2-7; the D gene is possibly TRBD1 (6 bases). This CDR3 has 15 amino acids. V lost 1 base and J 3 bases, leaving 13 bases between the germline ends. The CDR3 DNA sequence: TGTGCCAGCAGTTTAGGTACGGGACACCTCTACGAGCAGTACTTC. It specifies CASSLGTGHLYEQYF.

A single count supports this clonotype. The V and J genes are TRBV2 and TRBJ2-1; tentatively, D is TRBD2 (6 bases). V shed 2 bases and J shed 8 bases, with 19 bases lying between them. This CDR3 contains 16 residues. The germline V gene encodes CDR1 SNHLY and CDR2 FYNNEI. The DNA of the CDR3 is TGTGCCAGCAGTGAAAGGGAGAAGCGGGCAGGCCATGAGCAGTTCTTC. Its translation is CASSEREKRAGHEQFF.

This clonotype appeared a single time. The CDR3 sequence: CASSLSSQVREAFF. As DNA, the CDR3 is TGTGCCAGCAGTTTATCGAGTCAGGTTCGGGAGGCTTTCTTT. The V gene is TRBV27, the J gene TRBJ1-1; D is uncertain. This CDR3 spans 14 amino acids. From germline, CDR1 is MNHEY and CDR2 SMNVEV (reference sequence). The ends were cut back, 0 bases at V and 11 bases at J, with 16 bases in the middle.

This sequence joins TRBV20-1 and TRBJ1-1, with 11 bases identical to TRBD1. With V trimmed by 0 bases and J by 3 bases, 3 bases remained unmatched. This CDR3 region has 15 residues. From germline, CDR1 is DFQATT and CDR2 SNEGSKA (reference sequence). The CDR3 spells CSAREDRGLDTEAFF. CDR3 in DNA: TGCAGTGCTAGAGAGGACAGGGGGCTTGACACTGAAGCTTTCTTT.

The chain recombines TRBV4-1 with TRBJ1-4; perhaps TRBD1 as D (5 bases). The ends were cut back, 2 bases at V and 6 bases at J, with 10 bases in the middle. Germline V gives CDR1 MGHRA, CDR2 YSYEKL. This CDR3 is 14 amino acids long. The chain's CDR3 is CASSQSRGDEKLFF. In nucleotides, the CDR3 is TGCGCCAGCAGCCAATCAAGGGGCGATGAAAAACTGTTTTTT.

The rearrangement links TRBV7-6 to TRBJ2-1, with TRBD2 matching 8 bases. The germline CDR1 and CDR2 sequences are SGHVS and FNYEAQ. This CDR3 comprises 17 residues. Trimming at V came to 3 bases and at J to 0 bases, leaving 7 bases not matched to a gene. CDR3 in DNA: TGTGCCAGCAGCTTCTCAACTAGCGGAAGCTCCTACAATGAGCAGTTCTTC. Amino acid sequence: CASSFSTSGSSYNEQFF.

The J gene is TRBJ2-5, the V gene TRBV7-9; D is unresolved. The CDR3 consists of 14 residues. The ends were cut back, 3 bases at V and 3 bases at J, with 11 bases in the middle. From germline, CDR1 is SEHNR and CDR2 FQNEAQ (reference sequence). The CDR3 protein is CASSLVDGKETQYF. Here the CDR3 DNA reads TGTGCCAGCAGCTTGGTTGACGGAAAAGAGACCCAGTACTTC. Supplemented by reference TRBV7-9 and TRBJ2-5, the full variable domain reads DTGVSQNPRHKITKRGQNVTFRCDPISEHNRLYWYRQTLGQGPEFLTYFQNEAQLEKSRLLSDRFSAERPKGSFSTLEIQRTEQGDSAMYLCASSLVDGKETQYFGPGTRLLVL.

The chain couples TRBV3-1 to TRBJ2-1, with TRBD2 matching over 12 bases. CDR1 and CDR2 (germline): LGHDT, YNNKEL (reference sequence). CDR3 length equals 18 residues. V shed 3 bases, J shed 5 bases, and the junction held 11 bases outside the gene matches. The CDR3 sequence: CASSHYTSGRYLNNEQFF. The CDR3 DNA is TGTGCCAGCAGCCACTACACTAGCGGGAGGTATTTGAACAATGAGCAGTTCTTC.

The CDR3 DNA sequence: TGTGCCAGCAGCTTAGGGAGCGGGAAATCGTACGAGCAGTACTTC. It translates to CASSLGSGKSYEQYF. This chain joins TRBV7-9 and TRBJ2-7; TRBD2 matches 7 bases. The CDR3 covers 15 residues. The trim removed 1 base at V and 4 bases at J, leaving 7 bases unmatched. The germline V gene encodes CDR1 SEHNR and CDR2 FQNEAQ (reference sequence).

This chain uses TRBV7-8 with TRBJ2-5, with D possibly being TRBD1 (6 bases). The CDR3 is 15 residues long. V lost 5 bases and J 0 bases, leaving 13 bases between the germline ends. Germline CDR1 SGHVS, CDR2 FQNEAQ. The CDR3 is CASSRRTAYQETQYF. CDR3 DNA sequence: TGTGCCAGCAGCCGTCGGACAGCGTACCAAGAGACCCAGTACTTC. Using reference TRBV7-8 and TRBJ2-5 for the parts outside the CDR3, the full variable domain is GAGVSQSPRYKVAKRGQDVALRCDPISGHVSLFWYQQALGQGPEFLTYFQNEAQLDKSGLPSDRFFAERPEGSVSTLKIQRTQQEDSAVYLCASSRRTAYQETQYFGPGTRLLVL.

The chain couples TRBV27 to TRBJ1-5, with D maybe TRBD1 (5 bases). The germline gives CDR1 MNHEY, CDR2 SMNVEV (reference sequence). With 5 bases removed from V and 0 bases from J, the gap between germline ends came to 11 bases. The CDR3 is made up of 15 amino acids. The CDR3 nucleotides read TGTGCCAGCAGTGTTGACAGCCTTAGCAATCAGCCCCAGCATTTT. Translated, it gives CASSVDSLSNQPQHF.

The chain recombines TRBV7-9 with TRBJ2-1; 10 bases are a match to TRBD2. There are 17 residues in the CDR3. V dropped 4 bases and J dropped 0; count of bases not matched to a gene: 6. Per the germline V gene, CDR1 is SEHNR and CDR2 is FQNEAQ (reference sequence). CDR3 in amino acids: CASSSPRLAGSYNEQFF. CDR3 nucleotides: TGTGCCAGCAGCTCCCCTCGACTAGCGGGCTCCTACAATGAGCAGTTCTTC.

The chain couples TRBV7-9 to TRBJ1-3, with D hard to call. Trimming stripped 7 bases from V and 0 bases from J, with 13 bases between. CDR1 and CDR2 from the germline V gene are SEHNR and FQNEAQ (reference sequence). There are 15 residues in the CDR3. The DNA of the CDR3 is TGTGCCAGCACCAAGCCGGCTAGCTCTGGAAACACCATATATTTT. Translation: CASTKPASSGNTIYF.

The chain joins TRBV5-4 to TRBJ2-3; the match to TRBD2 covers 9 bases. Losses at the gene ends were 5 bases for V and 6 bases for J; bases not matched to a gene: 10. The CDR3 length is 15 residues. The germline gives CDR1 SGHNT, CDR2 YYREEE (reference sequence). The CDR3 here is CASRYRAGGADTQYF. The CDR3 nucleotides read TGTGCCAGCAGGTATAGAGCGGGAGGAGCGGATACGCAGTATTTT.

The chain joins TRBV20-1 to TRBJ1-2; D is perhaps TRBD1 (6 bases). CDR1 is DFQATT, CDR2 SNEGSKA, per germline (reference sequence). The CDR3 length is 16 residues. The V and J ends lost 0 bases and 8 bases respectively, with 22 bases between them. Here the CDR3 DNA reads TGCAGTGCTAGAGACGCTAAGGGGGGAGTTGTTCGGGGCTACACCTTC. As protein: CSARDAKGGVVRGYTF.

The rearrangement uses TRBV14 and TRBJ1-2; weak D call: TRBD1 (5 bases). V was cut by 0 bases and J by 3 bases, with 17 bases left in between. CDR1 SGHDN and CDR2 FVKESK come from the germline V gene. The CDR3 loop spans 17 amino acids. Written as DNA, the CDR3 is TGTGCCAGCAGCCAAGATTCGGAGGAGGGGTTATACTATGGCTACACCTTC. Its translation is CASSQDSEEGLYYGYTF.

Comments on this clonotype: One end of the junction does not line up with germline, which may come from a read error. V usage is TRBV28 and J usage is TRBJ1-2; perhaps TRBD1 as D (5 bases). Germline V gives CDR1 MDHEN, CDR2 SYDVKM. The CDR3 has 15 amino acids. The DNA for the CDR3 is TGTCCCAGCAGTTTATTCAGGGAAGGGAACTATGGCTACACCTTC. Translated: CPSSLFREGNYGYTF.

J is TRBJ1-1 and V is TRBV20-1, with a weak D call TRBD1 (5 bases). The CDR3 is 20 amino acids. Between the trimmed V and J ends, which lost 3 bases and 6 bases, there was a span of 35 bases. CDR1 is DFQATT and CDR2 is SNEGSKA in the germline V gene (reference sequence). CDR3 DNA sequence: TGCAGTGCTAGTTACGGGGACTCCCCGATTCAGGGCGCGGGTTGGGCTGAAGCTTTCTTT. Translation gives CSASYGDSPIQGAGWAEAFF.

The V call is TRBV12-3 or TRBV12-4, the J call TRBJ2-1, with unresolved D. CDR3 size: 15 residues. Trimming took 5 bases from V and 3 from J, leaving 14 bases between them. CDR3 loop: CASSPSGNFYNEQFF. In DNA, the CDR3 is TGTGCCAGCAGTCCTTCGGGTAACTTCTACAATGAGCAGTTCTTC.